The 25 T cell receptor beta chains reported below all come from one sample, sequenced in a study of CD8+ T cells in alopecia areata. Treatment meaning: oral pan-JAK inhibitor, 5-10 mg twice daily. Sequencing relied on a cDNA template that was reverse transcribed from extracted RNA. Generated by immunoSEQ multiplex PCR, the TCRdb table keeps only in-frame clones and is missing some. Among some 170,000 clones, about 53% were seen once, and the ten largest hold approximately 11%. The sample here was CD8+ T cells sorted from blood, taken at week 24, from a patient treated with tofacitinib. The receptors were sampled from a human donor with alopecia areata.

This clone was found a few times. The chain couples TRBV30 to TRBJ2-5; TRBD1 matches at 7 bases. V gave up 6 bases and J gave up 5 bases; unmatched junction bases: 9. The CDR3 totals 13 residues. CDR1 is GTSNPN and CDR2 is SVGIG in the germline V gene (reference sequence). The CDR3 loop is CACSRDRGETQYF. The CDR3 DNA reads TGTGCCTGCAGCCGGGACAGAGGGGAGACCCAGTACTTC.

This chain connects TRBV29-1 to TRBJ1-2; tentatively, D is TRBD1 (6 bases). From germline, CDR1 is SQVTM and CDR2 ANQGSEA. Trimming took 7 bases from V and 3 from J, leaving 15 bases between them. This CDR3 contains 13 residues. CDR3 loop: CSAPHRDDYGYTF. CDR3 coding DNA: TGCAGCGCACCTCACAGGGACGACTATGGCTACACCTTC.

This clone was detected a few times. The genes are TRBV2 and TRBJ1-1; unclear D gene. CDR1 is SNHLY, CDR2 FYNNEI, per germline. Deletions cut 2 bases from V and 13 bases from J, with 17 bases between. The CDR3 loop spans 13 amino acids. The CDR3 bases are TGTGCCAGCAGTGAAATGCTCGGATTGGAGGGTTTCTTT. This translates into CASSEMLGLEGFF.

This clone was picked up a small number of times. The gene calls are TRBV9 and TRBJ2-7; no clear D. The CDR3 has 14 residues. Germline values: CDR1 SGDLS, CDR2 YYNGEE. The V gene lost 4 bases and the J gene lost 4 bases, with 15 bases spanning the gap. The CDR3 DNA reads TGTGCCAGCAGCCCCTATTCCGGCCCTTACGAGCAGTACTTC. It codes for CASSPYSGPYEQYF.

Only a few counts were recorded for this clone. The genes are TRBV6-4 and TRBJ2-7, with 10 bases lining up with TRBD1. The CDR3 has 13 amino acids. Germline V gene lookup returns CDR1 MRHNA and CDR2 SNTAGT. J was trimmed by 6 bases and V by 9 bases; bases with no gene match: 8. The CDR3 here is CARGGTGAFEQYF. In DNA, the CDR3 is TGTGCCAGAGGGGGGACAGGGGCATTCGAGCAGTACTTC.

This clone was recorded a few times. This sequence joins TRBV12-5 and TRBJ2-1, with D possibly being TRBD1 (6 bases). V lost 5 bases and J lost 7, with 21 bases in between. This CDR3 spans 16 amino acids. Germline V gene data show CDR1 as LGHNT and CDR2 as FRNRAP. Written as DNA, the CDR3 is TGTGCTAGTGGTCCACCCCCCGGGCAGGGGCAGAATGAGCAGTTCTTC. Its translation is CASGPPPGQGQNEQFF. Based on the CDR3 plus reference TRBV12-5 and TRBJ2-1, the full variable domain is DARVTQTPRHKVTEMGQEVTMRCQPILGHNTVFWYRQTMMQGLELLAYFRNRAPLDDSGMPKDRFSAEMPDATLATLKIQPSEPRDSAVYFCASGPPPGQGQNEQFFGPGTRLTVL.

CDR3 nucleotides: TGTGCCACCAGCCCATCCTCTGGGGCCAACGTCCTGACTTTC. Translation: CATSPSSGANVLTF. The V gene is TRBV15, the J gene TRBJ2-6; unclear D gene. Trimming pared 5 bases from V and 0 bases from J, leaving 5 bases between. Germline CDR1 reads LNHNV; CDR2 reads YYDKDF (reference sequence). This CDR3 comprises 14 residues. Full variable domain (outside the CDR3, taken from reference TRBV15 and TRBJ2-6): DAMVIQNPRYQVTQFGKPVTLSCSQTLNHNVMYWYQQKSSQAPKLLFHYYDKDFNNEADTPDNFQSRRPNTSFCFLDIRSPGLGDTAMYLCATSPSSGANVLTFGAGSRLTVL.

The rearrangement uses TRBV30 and TRBJ2-7; 11 positions agree with TRBD1. The CDR3 loop spans 14 amino acids. The V segment lost 3 bases and the J segment 6 bases; nucleotides outside the gene matches: 7. In germline, CDR1 is GTSNPN, CDR2 SVGIG (reference sequence). CDR3 region: CAWSSGTGGPEQYF. Written as DNA, the CDR3 is TGTGCCTGGAGCTCCGGGACAGGGGGGCCCGAGCAGTACTTC.

The chain combines TRBV6-5 with TRBJ2-2; 8 bases match TRBD1. The ends lost 3 bases at V and 2 bases at J; junction bases unmatched: 5. Germline assignment: CDR1 MNHEY and CDR2 SVGAGI. This CDR3 spans 16 amino acids. CDR3 amino acids: CASSYRGQANTGELFF. The DNA for the CDR3 is TGTGCCAGCAGTTATAGGGGACAGGCCAACACCGGGGAGCTGTTTTTT.

The table lists this clone with a few counts. The gene calls are TRBV19 and TRBJ2-1; D is uncertain. There are 13 residues in the CDR3. The V gene lost 1 base and the J gene lost 10 bases, with 11 bases spanning the gap. CDR1 is LNHDA, CDR2 SQIVND, per germline (reference sequence). CDR3 sequence reads: CASSIVPRREQFF. Written as DNA, the CDR3 is TGTGCCAGTAGTATAGTCCCTCGCAGGGAGCAGTTCTTC.

This chain links TRBV5-6 with TRBJ1-5; a weak D match, TRBD1 (5 bases). The CDR3 extends over 15 amino acids. CDR1 is SGHDT, CDR2 YYEEEE, per germline. V was pared by 0 bases and J by 7 bases, with 14 bases between. CDR3 amino acids: CASSLATEWGQPQHF. In DNA, the CDR3 is TGTGCCAGCAGCTTGGCCACCGAGTGGGGGCAGCCCCAGCATTTT.

A few counts support this clone. The genes are TRBV5-1 and TRBJ2-7; the D gene is possibly TRBD2 (5 bases). There are 11 residues in the CDR3. Germline V gives CDR1 SGHRS, CDR2 YFSETQ. The V end was cut by 2 bases, the J end by 7 bases, with 7 bases between. As DNA, the CDR3 is TGCGCCAGCAGCTTCGGGATGGAGCAGTACTTC. This codes for CASSFGMEQYF. Filled out from reference TRBV5-1 and TRBJ2-7, the complete variable domain reads KAGVTQTPRYLIKTRGQQVTLSCSPISGHRSVSWYQQTPGQGLQFLFEYFSETQRNKGNFPGRFSGRQFSNSRSEMNVSTLELGDSALYLCASSFGMEQYFGPGTRLTVT.

Only a few counts were recorded for this clone. This sequence joins TRBV5-1 and TRBJ2-3, with unresolved D. Trimming cost V 4 bases and J 3 bases, with 3 bases left between them. The CDR3 runs to 11 residues. Germline V CDR1 and CDR2: SGHRS, YFSETQ. The CDR3 DNA reads TGCGCCAGCAGCACAACAGATACGCAGTATTTT. Encoded protein: CASSTTDTQYF.

This clone was picked up a small number of times. V is TRBV6-4 and J is TRBJ2-1; D remains unclear. This CDR3 has 15 residues. Germline V gene sequence: CDR1 MRHNA, CDR2 SNTAGT. The ends were cut back, 4 bases at V and 10 bases at J, with 20 bases in the middle. CDR3 loop: CASSARAQWGEEQFF. As DNA, the CDR3 is TGTGCCAGCAGTGCAAGGGCCCAGTGGGGTGAGGAGCAGTTCTTC.

V and J are TRBV2 and TRBJ2-7; D might be TRBD2 (6 bases). Deletions cut 3 bases from V and 2 bases from J, with 11 bases between. Germline V lookup: CDR1 SNHLY, CDR2 FYNNEI. The CDR3 is 14 residues long. For the CDR3, the DNA is TGTGCCAGCAGTGATCCAACGGGGGCCTACGAGCAGTACTTC. Its translation is CASSDPTGAYEQYF.

This chain uses TRBV4-3 with TRBJ1-6; 7 nucleotides agree with TRBD1. Germline V CDR1 and CDR2: LGHNA, YSLEER. The CDR3 sequence is 13 residues long. J lost 15 bases, V lost 0 bases, and 5 bases had no gene match. Written as DNA, the CDR3 is TGCGCCAGCAGCCAAGACCATCGACAGGGCCTCCACTTT. Its translation is CASSQDHRQGLHF.

This chain connects TRBV4-3 to TRBJ2-7, with TRBD1 matching 10 bases. The germline V gene has CDR1 LGHNA and CDR2 YSLEER. The CDR3 is made up of 16 amino acids. With 0 bases clipped from V and 2 bases from J, the junction kept 4 bases outside the gene matches. This chain's CDR3 is CASSQDLGTGAYEQYF. Written as DNA, the CDR3 is TGCGCCAGCAGCCAAGATCTCGGGACAGGGGCCTACGAGCAGTACTTC.

The gene calls are TRBV19 and TRBJ2-5; tentative D call: TRBD2 (5 bases). The ends were cut back, 3 bases at V and 11 bases at J, with 13 bases in the middle. CDR3 length: 12 amino acids. CDR1 is LNHDA and CDR2 is SQIVND in the germline V gene (reference sequence). As DNA, the CDR3 is TGTGCCAGTAGTATCGAGGGCGGCGATCAGTACTTC. Translating it yields CASSIEGGDQYF.

This clone appeared a single time. The chain combines TRBV30 with TRBJ1-1; D is uncertain. The ends were cut back, 2 bases at V and 0 bases at J, with 10 bases in the middle. The CDR3 has 14 residues. From germline, CDR1 is GTSNPN and CDR2 SVGIG (reference sequence). This CDR3 reads CAWSPDLMNTEAFF. CDR3 in DNA: TGTGCCTGGAGTCCCGACCTGATGAACACTGAAGCTTTCTTT.

This clone was seen a handful of times. V is TRBV7-2 and J is TRBJ2-3; either TRBD1 or TRBD2 may supply D (5 bases each). Germline V gives CDR1 SGHTA, CDR2 FQGNSA. The CDR3 has 16 residues. Deletions cut 2 bases from V and 0 bases from J, with 12 bases between. The CDR3 DNA reads TGTGCCAGCAGCTTAACGGGGCGGCTTAGCACAGATACGCAGTATTTT. Amino acids: CASSLTGRLSTDTQYF.

The chain carries TRBV30 and TRBJ1-1; D call uncertain. Trimming left V 0 bases short and J 3 bases short, with 11 bases between. Germline V gene data show CDR1 as GTSNPN and CDR2 as SVGIG (reference sequence). CDR3 size: 14 residues. CDR3 nucleotide sequence: TGTGCCTGGAGTGTAGGCAATCGGGACACTGAAGCTTTCTTT. Translation gives CAWSVGNRDTEAFF.

The chain combines TRBV4-1 with TRBJ2-5, with TRBD2 matching over 11 bases. The germline V gene encodes CDR1 MGHRA and CDR2 YSYEKL. J gave up 4 bases and V 2 bases, and 3 bases lay outside the gene matches. There are 15 residues in the CDR3. The CDR3 here is CASSQSSGGRETQYF. CDR3 bases: TGCGCCAGCAGCCAATCTAGCGGGGGGAGAGAGACCCAGTACTTC.

In this sample, this clone turned up a few times. The V call is TRBV7-2, the J call TRBJ1-2; 9 bases are a match to TRBD1. Unmatched junction bases numbered 2, after V lost 3 bases and J lost 6 bases. In germline, CDR1 is SGHTA, CDR2 FQGNSA. The CDR3 is made up of 13 amino acids. The CDR3 here is CASSLGQGDGYTF. Written as DNA, the CDR3 is TGTGCCAGCAGCTTGGGACAGGGAGATGGCTACACCTTC. Complete variable domain (other parts from reference TRBV7-2 and TRBJ1-2): GAGVSQSPSNKVTEKGKDVELRCDPISGHTALYWYRQSLGQGLEFLIYFQGNSAPDKSGLPSDRFSAERTGGSVSTLTIQRTQQEDSAVYLCASSLGQGDGYTFGSGTRLTVV.

The genes are TRBV29-1 and TRBJ2-7, with D possibly TRBD1 on 5 matching bases. The CDR3 extends over 13 amino acids. V gave up 7 bases and J gave up 0 bases, with 13 bases separating them. Germline V CDR1 and CDR2: SQVTM, ANQGSEA. In DNA form, the CDR3 reads TGCAGCGCGTCCTTCAGGGACTCCTACGAGCAGTACTTC. This encodes CSASFRDSYEQYF.

The chain has TRBV7-2 and TRBJ1-2; 9 bases fit TRBD1. Germline V gene lookup returns CDR1 SGHTA and CDR2 FQGNSA. Trimming removed 5 bases from V and 0 bases from J; junction bases left unmatched: 4. The CDR3 contains 15 residues. The CDR3, as DNA: TGTGCCAGCAGCAAAGGGACAGGGCCTAACTATGGCTACACCTTC. Translated: CASSKGTGPNYGYTF.